This TCR beta chain emerged from a study of control samples from healthy donors and cancer patients. Using immunoSEQ multiplex PCR, the repertoire was profiled, and TCRdb retains in-frame clones only, with some absent. The table has about 130,000 clones, approximately 92% seen once. The germline V gene encodes CDR1 LNHNV and CDR2 YYDKDF (reference sequence). The CDR3 spans 15 residues. Trimming cost V 0 bases and J 5 bases; bases outside gene matches: 6. The sequence was obtained from a man older than 75 with head and neck cancer. Specimen: PBMCs. The chain recombines TRBV15 with TRBJ2-5; 7 positions match TRBD2. The CDR3 reads CATSRDPGGVETQYF. In DNA, the CDR3 is TGTGCCACCAGCAGAGATCCGGGAGGAGTCGAGACCCAGTACTTC.